The following is a TCR beta chain sequence with its context. This clone occurred once. Its antigen remains undetermined. Within one base of it there is no much larger clone, and no base qualities were kept. TCR CDR3 regions were amplified from genomic DNA by multiplex PCR using the deep immunoSEQ assay. Extracted genomic DNA from each cell subset was spread evenly across all wells of several immunoSEQ 96-well plates, with each plate serving as a replicate. Each replicate PCR for sorted subsets received 200 ng genomic DNA, equal to some 32,000 T cell genomes. The purified libraries were quantified using a Qubit 3.0 fluorometer, sized with a Bioanalyzer 2100, and then quantified again using the KAPA Library Quantification kit. Each immunoSEQ 96-well plate was sequenced on its own single-read 150-cycle Illumina NextSeq 550 flow cell. The original methods were these. Because the immunoSEQ output held only junctional sequences and lacked quality scores, the filtering could not match the filtering applied to full-length reads. To assign V/J genes and CDR3, sequences were annotated against IMGT germline references using PyIR, a Python wrapper for IgBLAST v1.9. Any read was removed if the V/J assignment was weak (E-value above 1e-6), the CDR3 was missing, or the read contained stop codons, out-of-frame junctions, or ambiguous translated residues. V3J clonotypes were defined by identical inferred V gene, J gene, and CDR3 amino acid sequence. Percentage overlap between repertoires was calculated by dividing the number of shared unique clonotypes by the size of the smaller repertoire. Repertoire richness was assessed with RTK rarefaction, the Chao1 estimator, and Recon v2.1 estimates of unobserved clonotypes. OLGA was used to compute generation probabilities for all TCRbeta clonotypes that the gDNA method yielded from a handful of donors. Here the immuneACCESS table is served through TCRdb, limited to in-frame sequences with V and J called. Missing clones are a known gap in these copies; in checked studies unresolved V genes cover under half, and the rest lacks a known reason. That table is the source of V, J and clone size, and D and trimming were worked out from the DNA. The sample data list roughly 1,800,000 clones, and about 94% of these were observed just once. The ten largest account for 1.2% of the sample.

CD8 naive samples were CD45RO-negative cells positively selected for CCR7, giving a CD45RA+CCR7+ population that excluded TemRA cells. Donors were healthy HIV-negative adults with no recently reported acute infections or vaccinations. Every donor was a Caucasian adult residing in Nashville, Tennessee, USA. After blood collection by leukapheresis, PBMCs were isolated using Ficoll-Histopaque density gradient centrifugation and then cryopreserved in the vapor phase of liquid nitrogen. Analytical flow cytometry was used to check the purity and quantity of every magnetically sorted T cell population. Genomic DNA was isolated from each sorted fraction and quantified by UV absorbance on a Nanodrop 2000c. The CDR3 contains 14 residues, cysteine and phenylalanine counted. The only DNA kept is the CDR3, 42 bases in frame from the first base. Between the V and J ends, shortened by 4 bases and 3 bases respectively, the junction contains 14 bases. CDR1 and CDR2 were assigned from the germline V gene (reference sequence) as SGHNT and YYREEE.

These data come from a study of shared clonotypes between healthy human individuals (dated by TCRdb to the early 2020s). Regarding the research as a whole: Three men and a couple of women, aged 18 to 49 years, made up the cohort. For each donor, CD4 naive and CD4 memory were each run on three plates, CD8 naive on two plates, and CD8 memory on one plate. Different laboratories and diverse techniques were used to prepare libraries and sequence TCR repertoires, to increase sequencing depth and limit assay-specific biases. The study deeply sequenced blood TCR repertoires of about 5 healthy adults to estimate repertoire size and the extent of clonotype sharing between individuals. Between about 0.9 and 9 billion PBMCs per donor were obtained by leukapheresis. The paper as a whole reports these results and caveats: Naive subsets generally had larger estimated clonotype richness than memory subsets did. Sampling was restricted to blood, and TCR repertoires in tissue are likely to differ from TCR repertoires in blood. Clonotypes shared by all four sorted-subset donors showed higher generation probabilities than non-shared clonotypes. Because the study included a small number of donors, the genetic and exposure-history diversity represented was limited. Even with the large sequencing depth, rarefaction of the sorted-subset datasets indicated that sequencing was incomplete. Based on pairwise subsampling, the degree of clonotype sharing among donors was expected to be affected by sequencing depth. When a handful of donors were compared, the shared fraction of clonotypes was around 5% for naive CD4, 3.5% for naive CD8, more than 2% for memory CD4, and 0.35% to 0.4% for memory CD8.

This TCR derives from a man between 18 and 35 years old in good health. The rearrangement joined TRBV5-4 to TRBJ2-7; matching of 5 bases hints at TRBD2 as the D gene. Sequencing used naive CD8+ T cells sorted from blood. What the cell subset or site label conveys for this sample: CD45RA+CCR7+. The CDR3 region reads CASSLDYTRYEQYF. The sequenced DNA is TGTGCCAGCAGCCTTGACTATACCCGCTACGAGCAGTACTTC.